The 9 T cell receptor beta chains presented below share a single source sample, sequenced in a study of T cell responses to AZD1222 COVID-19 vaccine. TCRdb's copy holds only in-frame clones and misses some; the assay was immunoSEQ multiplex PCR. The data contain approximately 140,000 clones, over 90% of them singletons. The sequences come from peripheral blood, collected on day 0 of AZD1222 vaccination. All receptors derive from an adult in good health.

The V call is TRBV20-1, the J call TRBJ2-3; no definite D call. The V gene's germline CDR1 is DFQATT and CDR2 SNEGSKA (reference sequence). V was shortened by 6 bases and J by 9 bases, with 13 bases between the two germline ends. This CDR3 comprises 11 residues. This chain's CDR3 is CSANYELTQYF. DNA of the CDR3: TGCAGTGCAAACTACGAACTAACGCAGTATTTT.

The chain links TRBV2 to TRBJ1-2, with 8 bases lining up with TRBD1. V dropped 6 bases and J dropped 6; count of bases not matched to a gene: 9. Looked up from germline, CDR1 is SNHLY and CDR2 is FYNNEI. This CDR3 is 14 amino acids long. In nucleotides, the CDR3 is TGTGCCAGCAGCCCCGACAGGGGACAACATGGCTACACCTTC. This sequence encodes CASSPDRGQHGYTF. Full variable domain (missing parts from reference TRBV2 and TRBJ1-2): EPEVTQTPSHQVTQMGQEVILRCVPISNHLYFYWYRQILGQKVEFLVSFYNNEISEKSEIFDDQFSVERPDGSNFTLKIRSTKLEDSAMYFCASSPDRGQHGYTFGSGTRLTVV.

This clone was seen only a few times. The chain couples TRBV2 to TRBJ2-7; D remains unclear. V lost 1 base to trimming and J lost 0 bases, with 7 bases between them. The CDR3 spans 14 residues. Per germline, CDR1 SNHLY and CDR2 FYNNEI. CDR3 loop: CASSEGLLSYEQYF. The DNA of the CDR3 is TGTGCCAGCAGTGAAGGGCTTCTCTCCTACGAGCAGTACTTC.

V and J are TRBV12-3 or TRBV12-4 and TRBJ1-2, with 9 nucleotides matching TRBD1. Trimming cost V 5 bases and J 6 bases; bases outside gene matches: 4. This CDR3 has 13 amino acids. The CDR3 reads CASSRQGDDGYTF. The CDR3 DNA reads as TGTGCCAGCAGTCGACAGGGGGACGATGGCTACACCTTC.

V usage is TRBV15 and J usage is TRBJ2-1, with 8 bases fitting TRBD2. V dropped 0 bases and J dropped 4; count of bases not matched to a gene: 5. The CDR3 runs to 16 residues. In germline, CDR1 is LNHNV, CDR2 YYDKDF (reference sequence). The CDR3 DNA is TGTGCCACCAGCAGAGAAGGGACTAGTGGTTACAATGAGCAGTTCTTC. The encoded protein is CATSREGTSGYNEQFF.

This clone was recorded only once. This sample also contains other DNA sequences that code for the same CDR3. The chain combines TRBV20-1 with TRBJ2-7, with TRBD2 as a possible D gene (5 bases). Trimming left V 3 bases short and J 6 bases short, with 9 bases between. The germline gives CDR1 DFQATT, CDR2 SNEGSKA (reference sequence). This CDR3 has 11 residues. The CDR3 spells CSARGVGEQYF. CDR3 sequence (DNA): TGCAGTGCTAGGGGAGTTGGCGAGCAGTACTTC.

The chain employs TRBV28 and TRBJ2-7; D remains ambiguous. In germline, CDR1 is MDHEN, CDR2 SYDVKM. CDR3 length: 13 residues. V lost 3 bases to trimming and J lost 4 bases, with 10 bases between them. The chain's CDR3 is CASSFGVAYEQYF. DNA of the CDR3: TGTGCCAGCAGTTTTGGAGTGGCGTACGAGCAGTACTTC.

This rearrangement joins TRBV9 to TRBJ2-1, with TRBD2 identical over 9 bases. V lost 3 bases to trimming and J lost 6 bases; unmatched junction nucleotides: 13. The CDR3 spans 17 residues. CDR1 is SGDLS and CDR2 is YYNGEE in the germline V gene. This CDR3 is CASSAPGGTSRLNEQFF. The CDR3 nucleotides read TGTGCCAGCAGCGCGCCTGGGGGGACTAGCAGACTCAATGAGCAGTTCTTC.

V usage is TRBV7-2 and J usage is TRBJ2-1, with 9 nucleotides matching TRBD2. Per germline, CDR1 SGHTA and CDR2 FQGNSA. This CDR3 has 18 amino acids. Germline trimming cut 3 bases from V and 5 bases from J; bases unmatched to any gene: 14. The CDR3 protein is CASSFRASGIGGNNEQFF. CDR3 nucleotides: TGTGCCAGCAGCTTTAGGGCTAGCGGGATTGGCGGTAACAATGAGCAGTTCTTC.